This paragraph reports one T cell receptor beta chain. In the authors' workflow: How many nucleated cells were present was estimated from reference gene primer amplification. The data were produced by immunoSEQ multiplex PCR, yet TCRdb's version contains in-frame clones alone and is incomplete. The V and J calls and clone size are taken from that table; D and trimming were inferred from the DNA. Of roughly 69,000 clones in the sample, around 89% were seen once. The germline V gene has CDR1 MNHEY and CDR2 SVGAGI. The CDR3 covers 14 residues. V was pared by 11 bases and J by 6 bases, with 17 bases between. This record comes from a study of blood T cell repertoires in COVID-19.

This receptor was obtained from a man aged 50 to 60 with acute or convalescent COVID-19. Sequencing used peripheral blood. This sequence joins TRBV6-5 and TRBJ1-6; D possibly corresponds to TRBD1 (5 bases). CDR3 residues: CAAGTLVGNSPLHF. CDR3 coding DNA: TGTGCCGCCGGGACTCTAGTCGGTAATTCACCCCTCCACTTT.